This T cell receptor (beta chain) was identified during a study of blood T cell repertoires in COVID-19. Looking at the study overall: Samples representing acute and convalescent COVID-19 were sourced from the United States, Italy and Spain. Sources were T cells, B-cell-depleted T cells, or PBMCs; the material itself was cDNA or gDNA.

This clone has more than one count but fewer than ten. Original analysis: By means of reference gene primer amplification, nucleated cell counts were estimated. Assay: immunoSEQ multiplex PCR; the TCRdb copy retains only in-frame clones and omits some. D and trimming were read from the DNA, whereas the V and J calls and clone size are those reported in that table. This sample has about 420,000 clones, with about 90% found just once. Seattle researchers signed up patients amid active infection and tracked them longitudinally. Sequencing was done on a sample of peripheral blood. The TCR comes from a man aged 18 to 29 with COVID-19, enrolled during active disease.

The CDR3 reads CASSGGASGYQETQYF. CDR3 DNA: TGTGCCAGCAGTGGCGGGGCTAGCGGGTACCAAGAGACCCAGTACTTC. V usage is TRBV28 and J usage is TRBJ2-5; 8 bases line up with TRBD2. Germline lookup yields CDR1 MDHEN and CDR2 SYDVKM. This CDR3 spans 16 amino acids. The V and J ends lost 5 bases and 0 bases, in that order; junction bases with no gene match: 8.